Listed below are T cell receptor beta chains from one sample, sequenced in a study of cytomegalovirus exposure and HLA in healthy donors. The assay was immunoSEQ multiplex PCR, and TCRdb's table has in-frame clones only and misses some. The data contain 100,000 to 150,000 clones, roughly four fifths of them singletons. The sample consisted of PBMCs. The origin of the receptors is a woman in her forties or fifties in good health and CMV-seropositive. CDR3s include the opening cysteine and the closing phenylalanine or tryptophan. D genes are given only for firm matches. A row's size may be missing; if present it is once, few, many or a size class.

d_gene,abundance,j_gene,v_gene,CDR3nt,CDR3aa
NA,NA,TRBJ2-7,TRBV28,TGTGCCAGCAGTGGGGACAACTACTCCTACGAGCAGTACTTC,CASSGDNYSYEQYF
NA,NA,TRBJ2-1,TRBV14,TGTGCCAGCAGCCTCCGCCTATCCTACAATGAGCAGTTCTTC,CASSLRLSYNEQFF
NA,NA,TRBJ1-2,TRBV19,TGTGCCAGTAGTATTAAGGCGGAGGTCTATGGCTACACCTTC,CASSIKAEVYGYTF
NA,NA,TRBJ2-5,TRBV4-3,TGCGCCAGCAGCTTACACTCGTCAGGAGGGGAGGAGACCCAGTACTTC,CASSLHSSGGEETQYF
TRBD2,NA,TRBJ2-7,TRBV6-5,TGTGCCAGCAGCCCGGGACTAGCGGGTTACGAGCAGTACTTC,CASSPGLAGYEQYF
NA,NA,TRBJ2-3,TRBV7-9,TGTGCCAGCAGCCTCGGACTGGTTAGCACAGATACGCAGTATTTT,CASSLGLVSTDTQYF
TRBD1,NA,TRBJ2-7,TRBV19,TGTGCCAGTAGTATCCTGGGACAGGGGCTCTACGAGCAGTACTTC,CASSILGQGLYEQYF
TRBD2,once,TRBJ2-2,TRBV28,TGTGCCAGCAGCTTACCCCTAGCGGGGGACATACACACCGGGGAGCTGTTTTTT,CASSLPLAGDIHTGELFF
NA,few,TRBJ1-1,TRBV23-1,TGCGCCAGCGTTGATGATGGGGGGACGAACACTGAAGCTTTCTTT,CASVDDGGTNTEAFF
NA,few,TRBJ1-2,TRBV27,TGTGCCAGCAGTCCTAGAACTCCAGACTATGGCTACACCTTC,CASSPRTPDYGYTF
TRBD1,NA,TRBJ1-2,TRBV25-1,TGTGCCAGCAGTGAATTGGGAACAGGGGTCGACTATGGCTACACCTTC,CASSELGTGVDYGYTF
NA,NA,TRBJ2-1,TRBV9,TGTGCCAGCAGCACCGGCGGAGGGGACTACAATGAGCAGTTCTTC,CASSTGGGDYNEQFF
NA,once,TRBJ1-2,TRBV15,TGTGCCACCAGCAGAGATGCGGGGGGCATTCATGGCTACACCTTC,CATSRDAGGIHGYTF
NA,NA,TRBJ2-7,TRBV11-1,TGTGCCAGCAGCCACACCTGGGACTGGGCCTACGAGCAGTACTTC,CASSHTWDWAYEQYF
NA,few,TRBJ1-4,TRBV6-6,TGTGCCAGCAGCCCGGGGACTTACCGTAATGAAAAACTGTTTTTT,CASSPGTYRNEKLFF
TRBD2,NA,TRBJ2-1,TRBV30,TGTGCCTGGACCGGACTAGCGGGGCCCTGGTTCTTC,CAWTGLAGPWFF
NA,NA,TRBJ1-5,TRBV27,TGTGCCAGCAGAAAGGCGGGAAAATCAGGGCAGCCCCAGCATTTT,CASRKAGKSGQPQHF
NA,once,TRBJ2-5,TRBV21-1,TGTGCCAGCAGTTACAGGGAACATGAGACCCAGTACTTC,CASSYREHETQYF
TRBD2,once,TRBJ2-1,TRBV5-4,TGTGCCAGCAGCTTGGAACTAGCGGGAGCGTCTTCCCAGTTCTTC,CASSLELAGASSQFF
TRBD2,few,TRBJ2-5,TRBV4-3,TGCGCCAGCAGCCCCCGGGAGGACCAAGAGACCCAGTACTTC,CASSPREDQETQYF
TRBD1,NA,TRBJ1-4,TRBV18,TGTGCCAGCTCACCTCCGGGACAGACTAATGAAAAACTGTTTTTT,CASSPPGQTNEKLFF
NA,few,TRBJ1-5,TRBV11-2,TGTGCCAGCAGCTTGGGGAGGGATCAGCCCCAGCATTTT,CASSLGRDQPQHF